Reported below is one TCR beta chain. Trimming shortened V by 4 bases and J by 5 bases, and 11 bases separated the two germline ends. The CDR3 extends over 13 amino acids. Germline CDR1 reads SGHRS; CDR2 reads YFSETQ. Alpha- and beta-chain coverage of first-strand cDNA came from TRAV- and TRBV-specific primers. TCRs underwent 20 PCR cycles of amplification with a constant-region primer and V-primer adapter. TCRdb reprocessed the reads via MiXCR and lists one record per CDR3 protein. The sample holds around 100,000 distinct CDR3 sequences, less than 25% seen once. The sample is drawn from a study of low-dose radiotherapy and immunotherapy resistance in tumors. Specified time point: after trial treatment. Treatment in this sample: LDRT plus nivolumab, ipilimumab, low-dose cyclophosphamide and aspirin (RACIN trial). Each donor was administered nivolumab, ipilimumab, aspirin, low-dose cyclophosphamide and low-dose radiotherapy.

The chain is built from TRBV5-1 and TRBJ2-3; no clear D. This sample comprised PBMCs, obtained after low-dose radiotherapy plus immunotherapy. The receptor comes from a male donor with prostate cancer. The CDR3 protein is CASSTGQRDTQYF. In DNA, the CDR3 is TGCGCCAGCAGCACTGGCCAAAGAGATACGCAGTATTTT.